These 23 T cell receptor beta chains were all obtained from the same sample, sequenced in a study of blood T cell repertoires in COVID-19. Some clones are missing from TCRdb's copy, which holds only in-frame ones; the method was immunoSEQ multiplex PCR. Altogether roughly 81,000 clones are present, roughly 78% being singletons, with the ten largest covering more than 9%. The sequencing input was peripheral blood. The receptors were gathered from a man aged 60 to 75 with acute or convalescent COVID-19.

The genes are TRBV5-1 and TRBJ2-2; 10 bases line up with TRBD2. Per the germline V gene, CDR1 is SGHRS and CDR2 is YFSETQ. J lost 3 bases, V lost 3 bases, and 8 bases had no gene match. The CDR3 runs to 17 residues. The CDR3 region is CASSYLPGTSDTGELFF. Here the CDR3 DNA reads TGCGCCAGCAGCTACTTACCAGGGACTAGCGACACCGGGGAGCTGTTTTTT.

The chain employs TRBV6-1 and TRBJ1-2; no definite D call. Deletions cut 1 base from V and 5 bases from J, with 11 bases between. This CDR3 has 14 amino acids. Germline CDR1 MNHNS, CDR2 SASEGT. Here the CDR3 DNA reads TGTGCCAGCAGTGAAGGGGAGTTAATGTATGGCTACACCTTC. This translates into CASSEGELMYGYTF.

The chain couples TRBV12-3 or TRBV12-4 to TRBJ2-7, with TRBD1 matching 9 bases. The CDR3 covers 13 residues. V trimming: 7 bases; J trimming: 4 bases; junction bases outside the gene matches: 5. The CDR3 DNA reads TGTGCCAGCAACAGGGACAGGGCATACGAGCAGTACTTC. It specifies CASNRDRAYEQYF.

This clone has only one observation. In DNA, the CDR3 is TGTGCCAGCTCAGCGGACTCACAGGGAAACACCATATATTTT. Protein sequence: CASSADSQGNTIYF. The rearrangement uses TRBV18 and TRBJ1-3; D uncertain. This CDR3 comprises 14 residues. Germline-derived CDR1 and CDR2 are KGHSH and LQKENI. V lost 5 bases, J lost 4 bases, and 12 bases lay in between.

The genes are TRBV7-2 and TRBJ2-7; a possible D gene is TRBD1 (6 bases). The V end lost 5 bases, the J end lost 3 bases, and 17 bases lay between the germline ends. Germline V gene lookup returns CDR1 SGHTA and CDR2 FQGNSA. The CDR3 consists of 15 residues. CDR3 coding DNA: TGTGCCAGCAGCCCCCAGGGGACCCACCTCTACGAGCAGTACTTC. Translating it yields CASSPQGTHLYEQYF.

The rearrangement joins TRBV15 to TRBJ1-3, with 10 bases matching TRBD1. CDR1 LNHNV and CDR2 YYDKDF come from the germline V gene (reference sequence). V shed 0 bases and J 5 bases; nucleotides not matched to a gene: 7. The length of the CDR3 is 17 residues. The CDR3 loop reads CATSRDIGQGVRNTIYF. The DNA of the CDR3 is TGTGCCACCAGCAGAGATATAGGACAGGGGGTTAGAAACACCATATATTTT.

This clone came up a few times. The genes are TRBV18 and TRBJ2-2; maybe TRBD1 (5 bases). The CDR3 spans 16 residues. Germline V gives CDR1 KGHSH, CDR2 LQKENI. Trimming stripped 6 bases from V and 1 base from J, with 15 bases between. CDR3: CASSRQPVQNTGELFF. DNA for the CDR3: TGTGCCAGCTCCCGACAGCCAGTCCAGAACACCGGGGAGCTGTTTTTT.

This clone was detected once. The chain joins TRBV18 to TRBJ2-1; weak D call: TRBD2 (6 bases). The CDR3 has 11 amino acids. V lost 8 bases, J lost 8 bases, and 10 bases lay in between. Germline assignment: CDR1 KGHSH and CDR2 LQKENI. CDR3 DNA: TGTGCCAGCGCCCCGGGGGATGAGCAGTTCTTC. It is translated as CASAPGDEQFF. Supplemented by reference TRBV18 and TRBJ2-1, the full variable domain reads NAGVMQNPRHLVRRRGQEARLRCSPMKGHSHVYWYRQLPEEGLKFMVYLQKENIIDESGMPKERFSAEFPKEGPSILRIQQVVRGDSAAYFCASAPGDEQFFGPGTRLTVL.

This CDR3 reads CASSVNGLEDNEQFF. CDR3 nucleotides: TGTGCCAGCAGCGTAAATGGACTAGAGGACAATGAGCAGTTCTTC. This rearrangement joins TRBV9 to TRBJ2-1; 7 bases are a match to TRBD2. This CDR3 comprises 15 residues. Germline values: CDR1 SGDLS, CDR2 YYNGEE. V lost 1 base, J lost 5 bases, and 6 bases stayed unmatched.

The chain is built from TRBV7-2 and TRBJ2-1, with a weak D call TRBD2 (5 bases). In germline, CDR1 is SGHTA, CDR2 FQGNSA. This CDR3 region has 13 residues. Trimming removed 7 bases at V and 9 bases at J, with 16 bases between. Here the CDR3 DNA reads TGTGCCAGCACCTCATTCACGGGATCTGAGCAGTTCTTC. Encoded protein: CASTSFTGSEQFF.

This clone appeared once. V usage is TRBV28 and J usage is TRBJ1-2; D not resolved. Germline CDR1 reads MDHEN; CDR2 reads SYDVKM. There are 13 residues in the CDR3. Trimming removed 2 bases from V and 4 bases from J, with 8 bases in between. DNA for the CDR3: TGTGCCAGCAGTTTAGAGAACAGCTATGGCTACACCTTC. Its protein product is CASSLENSYGYTF.

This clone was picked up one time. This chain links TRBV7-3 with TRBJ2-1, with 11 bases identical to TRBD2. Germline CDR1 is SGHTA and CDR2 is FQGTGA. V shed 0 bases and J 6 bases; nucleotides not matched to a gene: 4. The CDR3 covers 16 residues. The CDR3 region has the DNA TGTGCCAGCAGCTTAACGCTAGCGGGGGGAGGCAATGAGCAGTTCTTC. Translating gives CASSLTLAGGGNEQFF.

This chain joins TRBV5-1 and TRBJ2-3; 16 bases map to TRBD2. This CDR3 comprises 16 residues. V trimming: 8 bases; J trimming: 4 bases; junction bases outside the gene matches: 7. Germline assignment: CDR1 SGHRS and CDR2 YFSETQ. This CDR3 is CASGTSGRAFPDTQYF. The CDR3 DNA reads TGCGCCAGTGGGACTAGCGGGAGGGCGTTCCCAGATACGCAGTATTTT.

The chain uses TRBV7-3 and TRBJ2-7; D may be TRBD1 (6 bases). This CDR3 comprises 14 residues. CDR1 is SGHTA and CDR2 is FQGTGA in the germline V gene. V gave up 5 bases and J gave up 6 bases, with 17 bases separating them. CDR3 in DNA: TGTGCCAGCAGCCCCGGAAGGGGGTCAGGCGAGCAGTACTTC. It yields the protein CASSPGRGSGEQYF.

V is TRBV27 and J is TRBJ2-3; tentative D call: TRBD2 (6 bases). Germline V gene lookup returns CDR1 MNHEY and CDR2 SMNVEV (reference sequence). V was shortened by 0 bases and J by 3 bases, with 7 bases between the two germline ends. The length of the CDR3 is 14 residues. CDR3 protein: CASSLSAGTDTQYF. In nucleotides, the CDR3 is TGTGCCAGCAGTTTATCTGCGGGAACAGATACGCAGTATTTT.

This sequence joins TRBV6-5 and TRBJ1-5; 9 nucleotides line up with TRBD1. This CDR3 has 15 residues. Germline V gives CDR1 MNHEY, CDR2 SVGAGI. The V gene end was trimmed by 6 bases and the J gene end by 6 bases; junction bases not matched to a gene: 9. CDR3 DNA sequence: TGTGCCAGCAGGCCGGGGACAGGGTATACTCAGCCCCAGCATTTT. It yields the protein CASRPGTGYTQPQHF.

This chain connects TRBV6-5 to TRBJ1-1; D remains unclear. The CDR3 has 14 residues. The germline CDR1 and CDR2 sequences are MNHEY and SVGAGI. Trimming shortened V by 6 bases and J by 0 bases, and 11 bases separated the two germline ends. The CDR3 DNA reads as TGTGCCAGCAGCTCCTATAGCCTGAACACTGAAGCTTTCTTT. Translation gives CASSSYSLNTEAFF.

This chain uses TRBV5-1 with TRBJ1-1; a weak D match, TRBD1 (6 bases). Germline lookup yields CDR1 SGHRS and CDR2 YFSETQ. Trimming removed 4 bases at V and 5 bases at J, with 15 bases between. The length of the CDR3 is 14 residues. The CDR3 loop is CASSEGGVGTEAFF. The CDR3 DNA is TGCGCCAGCAGCGAAGGGGGGGTCGGTACTGAAGCTTTCTTT.

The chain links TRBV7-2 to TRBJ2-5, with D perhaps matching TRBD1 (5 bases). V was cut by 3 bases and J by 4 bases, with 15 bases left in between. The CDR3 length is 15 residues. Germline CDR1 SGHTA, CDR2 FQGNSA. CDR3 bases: TGTGCCAGCAGCTTTACTACCCGACAGAGAGAGACCCAGTACTTC. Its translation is CASSFTTRQRETQYF.

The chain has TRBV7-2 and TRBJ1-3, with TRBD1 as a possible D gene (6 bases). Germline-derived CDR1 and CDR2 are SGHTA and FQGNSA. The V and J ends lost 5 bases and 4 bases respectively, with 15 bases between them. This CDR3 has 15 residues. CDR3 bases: TGTGCCAGCAGCCGTATTACAGGGTCCGGAAACACCATATATTTT. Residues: CASSRITGSGNTIYF.

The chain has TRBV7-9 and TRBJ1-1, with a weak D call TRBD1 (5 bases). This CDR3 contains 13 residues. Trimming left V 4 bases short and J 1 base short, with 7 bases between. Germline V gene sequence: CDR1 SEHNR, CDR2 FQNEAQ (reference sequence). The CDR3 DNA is TGTGCCAGCAGCTACGGGGGGAACACTGAAGCTTTCTTT. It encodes CASSYGGNTEAFF. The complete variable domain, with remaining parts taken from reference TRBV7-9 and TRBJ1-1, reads DTGVSQNPRHKITKRGQNVTFRCDPISEHNRLYWYRQTLGQGPEFLTYFQNEAQLEKSRLLSDRFSAERPKGSFSTLEIQRTEQGDSAMYLCASSYGGNTEAFFGQGTRLTVV.

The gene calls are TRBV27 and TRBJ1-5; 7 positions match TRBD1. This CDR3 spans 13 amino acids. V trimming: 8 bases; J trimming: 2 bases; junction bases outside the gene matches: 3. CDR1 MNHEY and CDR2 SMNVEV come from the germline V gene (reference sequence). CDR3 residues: CASRGGGNQPQHF. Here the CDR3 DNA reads TGTGCCAGCCGAGGGGGCGGCAATCAGCCCCAGCATTTT.

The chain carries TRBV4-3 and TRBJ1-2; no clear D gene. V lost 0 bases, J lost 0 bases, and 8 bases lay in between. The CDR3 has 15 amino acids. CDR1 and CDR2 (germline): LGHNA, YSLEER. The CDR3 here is CASSQEREANYGYTF. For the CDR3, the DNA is TGCGCCAGCAGCCAAGAACGGGAAGCTAACTATGGCTACACCTTC.